This T cell receptor (beta chain) appears in the sequencing data of a study of blood T cell repertoires in COVID-19. The table came from immunoSEQ multiplex PCR; TCRdb's copy has only in-frame clones and leaves some out. The sample lists 200,000 to 250,000 clones; 82% were seen once. Study members were between roughly 18 and 100 years old and lived in 20 to 25 US regions. Trimming pared 6 bases from V and 6 bases from J, leaving 14 bases between. CDR1 is LNHDA and CDR2 is SQIVND in the germline V gene (reference sequence). The CDR3 totals 14 residues. Sequencing was performed on PBMCs or T cells enriched from blood (not recorded which). This rearrangement joins TRBV19 to TRBJ1-4, with a weak D call TRBD1 (5 bases). This clonotype originated in a woman aged 55-69 years who had recovered from COVID-19. In DNA, the CDR3 is TGTGCCAGTAGCGGGAGACAGAGCCATGAAAAACTGTTTTTT. Its protein is CASSGRQSHEKLFF.